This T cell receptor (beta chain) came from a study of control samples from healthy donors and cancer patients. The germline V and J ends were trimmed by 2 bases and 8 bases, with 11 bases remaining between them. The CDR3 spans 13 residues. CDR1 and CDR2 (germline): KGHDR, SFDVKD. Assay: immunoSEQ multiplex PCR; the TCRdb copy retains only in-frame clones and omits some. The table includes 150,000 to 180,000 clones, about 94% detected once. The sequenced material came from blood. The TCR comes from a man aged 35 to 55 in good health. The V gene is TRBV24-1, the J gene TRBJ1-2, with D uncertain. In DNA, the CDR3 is TGTGCCACCAGTGATTGGCAGGCATTGGGCTACACCTTC. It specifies CATSDWQALGYTF.